This entry is about one T cell receptor beta chain. These data originate in a study of T cell changes during pregnancy in multiple sclerosis. The protocol was immunoSEQ multiplex PCR, while the TCRdb copy is restricted to in-frame clones and leaves out a portion. The sample includes about 83,000 clones, around 96% seen only once; the top ten take around 1.1%. There are 12 residues in the CDR3. Germline V gene lookup returns CDR1 SGHVS and CDR2 FNYEAQ. The V end was cut by 4 bases, the J end by 1 base, with 5 bases between. V and J are TRBV7-6 and TRBJ2-7; unclear D gene. The starting material was peripheral blood, obtained in the second trimester of pregnancy. The sequence was obtained from a female donor with multiple sclerosis, enrolled in a pregnancy study. CDR3 loop: CASSSVSYEQYF. In nucleotides, the CDR3 is TGTGCCAGCAGCTCAGTTTCCTACGAGCAGTACTTC. Full variable domain (rest looked up from reference TRBV7-6 and TRBJ2-7): GAGVSQSPRYKVTKRGQDVALRCDPISGHVSLYWYRQALGQGPEFLTYFNYEAQQDKSGLPNDRFSAERPEGSISTLTIQRTEQRDSAMYRCASSSVSYEQYFGPGTRLTVT.